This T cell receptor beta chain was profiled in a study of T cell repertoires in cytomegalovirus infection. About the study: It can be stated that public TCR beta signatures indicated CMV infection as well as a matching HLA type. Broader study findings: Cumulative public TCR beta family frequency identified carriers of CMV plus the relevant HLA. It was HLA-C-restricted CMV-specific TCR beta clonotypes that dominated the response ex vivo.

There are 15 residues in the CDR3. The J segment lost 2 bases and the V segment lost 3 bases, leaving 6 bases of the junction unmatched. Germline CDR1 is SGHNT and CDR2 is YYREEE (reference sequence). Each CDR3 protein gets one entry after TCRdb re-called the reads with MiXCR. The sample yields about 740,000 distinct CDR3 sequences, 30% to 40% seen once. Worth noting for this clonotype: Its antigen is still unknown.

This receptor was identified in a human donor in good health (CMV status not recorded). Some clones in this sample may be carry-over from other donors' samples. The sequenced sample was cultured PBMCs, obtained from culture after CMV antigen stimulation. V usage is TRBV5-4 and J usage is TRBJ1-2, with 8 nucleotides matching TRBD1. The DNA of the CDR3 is TGTGCCAGCAGCTATAGCCGGACAGGGAACTATGGCTACACCTTC. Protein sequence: CASSYSRTGNYGYTF.